This TCR beta chain was retrieved from a study of blood T cell repertoires in COVID-19. In the authors' methods: For nucleated cells, counts were estimated from reference gene primer amplification. Clones were sequenced by immunoSEQ multiplex PCR, and TCRdb holds only the in-frame ones, with some missing. The V and J calls and clone size were taken over from that table, and D and trimming were inferred from the DNA. Seen here are 140,000 to 150,000 clones, around 77% observed once, and the top ten hold 8.6%. J gave up 5 bases and V 8 bases, and 5 bases lay outside the gene matches. Germline V gives CDR1 SNHLY, CDR2 FYNNEI. The CDR3 totals 14 residues.

This chain links TRBV2 with TRBJ2-2, with 10 positions matching TRBD2. This sequence was found in a man aged 50-59 years with active or convalescent COVID-19. The specimen was peripheral blood. Written as DNA, the CDR3 is TGTGCCAGCCGATTACTAGCGGGGACCGGGGAGCTGTTTTTT. Translation gives CASRLLAGTGELFF.